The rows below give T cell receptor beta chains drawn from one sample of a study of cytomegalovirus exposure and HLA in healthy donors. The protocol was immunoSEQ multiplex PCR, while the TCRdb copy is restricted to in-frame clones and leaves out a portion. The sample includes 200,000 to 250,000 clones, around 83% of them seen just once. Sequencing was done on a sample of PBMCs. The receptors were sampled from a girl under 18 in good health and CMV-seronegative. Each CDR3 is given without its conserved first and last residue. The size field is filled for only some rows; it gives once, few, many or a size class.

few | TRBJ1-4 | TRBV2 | ASLFTRENEKLF
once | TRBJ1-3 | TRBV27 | ASSSGAAGNTIY
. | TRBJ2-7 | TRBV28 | ASSPRTGWAYEQY
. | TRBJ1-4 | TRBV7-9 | ASSLGKRGTEKLF
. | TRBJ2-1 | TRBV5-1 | ASSLAASGTGSYNEQF
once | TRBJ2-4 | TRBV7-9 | ASSPPSGSGHRTKNIQY
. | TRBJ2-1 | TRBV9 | ASSVEAIPRNEQF
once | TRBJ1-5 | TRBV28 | ASKAGRGQPQH
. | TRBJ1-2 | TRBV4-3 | ASSQVMGQLNYGYT
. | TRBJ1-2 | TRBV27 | ASSSNRGRDGYT
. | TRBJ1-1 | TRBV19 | ASSISDTEAF
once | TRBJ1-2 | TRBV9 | ASSVSYVANYGYT
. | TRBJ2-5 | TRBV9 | ASSARTSGSRETQY
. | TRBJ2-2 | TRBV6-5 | ASSYSGLGGTGELF
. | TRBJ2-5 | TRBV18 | ASSRGAGQETQY
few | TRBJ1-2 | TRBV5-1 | ASSLRGLHGYT
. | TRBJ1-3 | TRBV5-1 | ASSPRGTGPGNTIY
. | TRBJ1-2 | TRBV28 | ASSLATAVNYGYT
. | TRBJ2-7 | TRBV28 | ASTHADRAGYEQY
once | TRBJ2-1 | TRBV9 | ASSVGGQGAGEQF
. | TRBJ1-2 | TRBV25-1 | ASSSGQIYGYT
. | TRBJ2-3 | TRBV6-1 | ASSVQTSTDTQY
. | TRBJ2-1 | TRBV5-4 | ASSLIKREFNEQF
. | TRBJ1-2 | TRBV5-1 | ASSLEKGTITMAGYT
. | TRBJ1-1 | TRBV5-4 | ASSLQGVNTEAF
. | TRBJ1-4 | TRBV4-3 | ASSLGQGDEKLF
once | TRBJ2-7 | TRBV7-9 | ASSLSPSSGKEQY
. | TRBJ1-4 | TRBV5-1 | ASSLGDRDNEKLF
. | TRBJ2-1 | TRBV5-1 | ASSLDPAGYEQF
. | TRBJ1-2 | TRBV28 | ASSRTGGYGYT
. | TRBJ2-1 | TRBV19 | ASSRTSGRLLSPYNEQF
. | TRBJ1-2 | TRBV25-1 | ASSELTANSYGYT
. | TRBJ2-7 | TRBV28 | ASTQVELAGEQY
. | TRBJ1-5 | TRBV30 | AWSALTSQPQH
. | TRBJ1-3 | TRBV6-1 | ASRPAGGGGNTIY
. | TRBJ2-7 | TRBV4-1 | ASSQENRALGEQY
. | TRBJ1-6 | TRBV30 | ASRSFQNSPLH
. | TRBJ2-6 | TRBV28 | ASSSSAGANVLT
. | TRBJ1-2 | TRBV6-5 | GLSANYGYT
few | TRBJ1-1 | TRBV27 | ASSSPPGRGNTEAF
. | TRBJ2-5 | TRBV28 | ASGFDPRKTQY
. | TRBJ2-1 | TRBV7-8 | ASRAGQGTYNEQF
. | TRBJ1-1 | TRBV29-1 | SVGWLTGMNTEAF
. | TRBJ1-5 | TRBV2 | ASSDTRGGRVSH
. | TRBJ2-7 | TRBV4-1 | ASSQLGGLVTPEQY
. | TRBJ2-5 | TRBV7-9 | ASSPGRGDQETQY
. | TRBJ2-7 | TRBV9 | ASSASATSGPYEQY
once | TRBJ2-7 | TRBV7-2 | ASSHTGTGGGPYEQY
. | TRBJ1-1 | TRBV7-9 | ASSGSSGITSTEAF
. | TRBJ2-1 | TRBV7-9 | ASSFRTGTGGNEQF
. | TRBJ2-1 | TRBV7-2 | ASSLPGGRQQF
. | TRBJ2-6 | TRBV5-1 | ASSSNSAGSSGANVLT
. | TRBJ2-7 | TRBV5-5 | ASSFPGTGNHEQY
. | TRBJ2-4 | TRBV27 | ASSLSRGRNIQY